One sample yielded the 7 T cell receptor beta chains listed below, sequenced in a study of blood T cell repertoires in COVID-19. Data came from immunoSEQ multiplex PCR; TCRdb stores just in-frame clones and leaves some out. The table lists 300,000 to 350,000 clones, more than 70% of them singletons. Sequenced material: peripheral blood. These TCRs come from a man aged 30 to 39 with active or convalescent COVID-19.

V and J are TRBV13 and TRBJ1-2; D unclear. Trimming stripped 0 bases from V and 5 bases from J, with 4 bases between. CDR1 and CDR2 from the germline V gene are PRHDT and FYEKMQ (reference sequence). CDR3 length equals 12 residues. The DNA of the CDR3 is TGTGCCAGCAGCTTAGGTTCGTATGGCTACACCTTC. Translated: CASSLGSYGYTF.

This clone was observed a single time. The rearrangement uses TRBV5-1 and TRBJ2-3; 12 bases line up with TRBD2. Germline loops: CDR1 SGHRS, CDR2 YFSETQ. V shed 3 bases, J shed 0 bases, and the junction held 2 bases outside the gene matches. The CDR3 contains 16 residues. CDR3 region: CASSSGLAGSTDTQYF. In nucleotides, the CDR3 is TGCGCCAGCAGCTCCGGACTAGCGGGAAGCACAGATACGCAGTATTTT.

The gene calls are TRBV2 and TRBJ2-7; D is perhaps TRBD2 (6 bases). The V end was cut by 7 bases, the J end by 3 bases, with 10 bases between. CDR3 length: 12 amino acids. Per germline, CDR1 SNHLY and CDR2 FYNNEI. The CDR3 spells CASIPGGYEQYF. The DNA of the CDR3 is TGTGCCAGCATTCCCGGGGGCTACGAGCAGTACTTC.

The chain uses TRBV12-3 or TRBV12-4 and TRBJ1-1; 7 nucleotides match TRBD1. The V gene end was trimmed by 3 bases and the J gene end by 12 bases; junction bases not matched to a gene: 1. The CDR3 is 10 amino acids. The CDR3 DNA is TGTGCCAGCAGTTTGGGACAGACTTTCTTT. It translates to CASSLGQTFF.

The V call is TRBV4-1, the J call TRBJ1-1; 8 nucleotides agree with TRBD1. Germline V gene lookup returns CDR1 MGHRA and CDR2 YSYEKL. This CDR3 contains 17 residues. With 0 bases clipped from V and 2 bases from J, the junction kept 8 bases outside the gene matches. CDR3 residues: CASSQDPGGVRNTEAFF. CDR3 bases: TGCGCCAGCAGCCAAGACCCAGGGGGCGTTAGAAACACTGAAGCTTTCTTT.

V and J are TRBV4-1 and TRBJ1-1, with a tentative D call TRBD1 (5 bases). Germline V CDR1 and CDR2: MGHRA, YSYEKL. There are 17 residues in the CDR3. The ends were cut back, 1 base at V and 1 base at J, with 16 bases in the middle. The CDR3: CASSQGPTGNRNTEAFF. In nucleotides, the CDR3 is TGCGCCAGCAGCCAAGGACCTACAGGAAATCGGAACACTGAAGCTTTCTTT.

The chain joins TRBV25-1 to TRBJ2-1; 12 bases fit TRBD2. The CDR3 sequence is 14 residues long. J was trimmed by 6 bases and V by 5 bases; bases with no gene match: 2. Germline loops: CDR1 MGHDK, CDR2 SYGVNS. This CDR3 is CASSPSGRGNEQFF. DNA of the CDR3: TGTGCCAGCAGTCCTAGCGGGAGGGGCAATGAGCAGTTCTTC.